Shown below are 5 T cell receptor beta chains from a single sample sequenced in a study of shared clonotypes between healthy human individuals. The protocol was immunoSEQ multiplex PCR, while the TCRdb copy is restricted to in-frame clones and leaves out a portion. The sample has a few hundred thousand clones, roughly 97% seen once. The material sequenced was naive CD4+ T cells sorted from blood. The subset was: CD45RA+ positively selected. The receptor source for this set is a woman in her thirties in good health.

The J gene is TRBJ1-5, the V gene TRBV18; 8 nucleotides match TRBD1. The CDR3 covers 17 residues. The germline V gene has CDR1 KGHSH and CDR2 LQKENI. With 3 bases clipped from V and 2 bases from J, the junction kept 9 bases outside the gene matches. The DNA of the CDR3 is TGTGCCAGCTCACCGTTCAGACAGGGGAAGGGCAATCAGCCCCAGCATTTT. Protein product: CASSPFRQGKGNQPQHF.

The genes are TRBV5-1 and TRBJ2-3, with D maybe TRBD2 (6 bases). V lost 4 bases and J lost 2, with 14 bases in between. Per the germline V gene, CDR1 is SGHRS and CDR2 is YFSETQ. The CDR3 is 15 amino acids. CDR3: CASSRRRGTTDTQYF. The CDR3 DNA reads TGCGCCAGCAGCCGGAGGAGGGGCACCACAGATACGCAGTATTTT.

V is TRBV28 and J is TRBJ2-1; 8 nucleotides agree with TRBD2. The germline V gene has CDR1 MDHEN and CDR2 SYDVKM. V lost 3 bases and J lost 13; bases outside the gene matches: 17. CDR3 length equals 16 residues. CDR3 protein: CASSFGPAGGHGNQFF. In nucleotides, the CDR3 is TGTGCCAGCAGTTTTGGGCCGGCGGGAGGCCACGGAAACCAGTTCTTC.

The CDR3 sequence: CASSLGVNEQFF. In nucleotides, the CDR3 is TGTGCCAGCAGCTTGGGGGTAAATGAGCAGTTCTTC. The V call is TRBV5-4, the J call TRBJ2-1, with D unresolved. This CDR3 comprises 12 residues. Trimming took off 0 bases at V and 7 bases at J, with 5 bases between the two ends. The germline V gene encodes CDR1 SGHNT and CDR2 YYREEE (reference sequence).

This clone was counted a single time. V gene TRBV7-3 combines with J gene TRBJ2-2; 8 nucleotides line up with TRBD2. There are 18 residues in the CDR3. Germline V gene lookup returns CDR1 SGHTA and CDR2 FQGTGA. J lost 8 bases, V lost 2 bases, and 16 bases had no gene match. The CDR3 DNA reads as TGTGCCAGCAGCTTAGGATTTTCGCGGACTAGCCCCGGTGGGGAGCTGTTTTTT. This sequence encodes CASSLGFSRTSPGGELFF.